The sequence of this T cell receptor (beta chain) was determined in a study of blood T cell repertoires in COVID-19. The wider study: COVID-19 samples collected from the United States, Italy and Spain covered acute and convalescent phases. The cDNA or gDNA used as material had been derived from T cells, B-cell-depleted T cells, or PBMCs.

Per the original data handling: Estimates of nucleated cell counts were drawn from the amplification of reference gene primers. The method was immunoSEQ multiplex PCR; TCRdb's version includes in-frame clones alone and lacks a portion of them. From that table come the V and J calls and clone size; the DNA was used to work out D and trimming. The sample lists about 150,000 clones; around 85% were seen once. This clone was found once. Patients from Seattle were sampled longitudinally, starting during active infection. Sequences were obtained from peripheral blood. The clonotype comes from an older woman with COVID-19, enrolled during active disease.

In nucleotides, the CDR3 is TGTGCCAGCAGTGAAGGGCGAAACAGGGGCGAAGCTTTCTTT. The encoded protein is CASSEGRNRGEAFF. The chain employs TRBV2 and TRBJ1-1; TRBD1 matches 7 bases. Germline V gives CDR1 SNHLY, CDR2 FYNNEI. The trim removed 1 base at V and 8 bases at J, leaving 7 bases unmatched. CDR3 length: 14 residues.